This TCR beta chain was retrieved from a study of T cell repertoires in cytomegalovirus infection. For the study at large: Through public TCR beta signatures, both CMV infection and matching HLA type were indicated. Study-wide points: Totalled public TCR beta family frequency picked out people who carried CMV plus the relevant HLA. The ex vivo response showed dominance by HLA-C-restricted CMV-specific TCR beta clonotypes.

The CDR3 is 15 amino acids. Germline V gene sequence: CDR1 SQVTM, CDR2 ANQGSEA. V trimming: 6 bases; J trimming: 5 bases; junction bases outside the gene matches: 11. TCRdb reprocessed the reads via MiXCR and lists one record per CDR3 protein. The sample consists of around 450,000 distinct CDR3 sequences, roughly 31% of them appearing once. Details on this clonotype: Its target is not known.

The chain joins TRBV29-1 to TRBJ1-4; 8 bases are shared with TRBD1. Sequencing was performed on PBMCs. This TCR derives from a human donor in good health (CMV status not recorded). Some clones in this sample may be carry-over from other donors' samples. The CDR3 nucleotides are TGCAGCGTGGGCCTTCAGGGGGCGCAGAATGAAAAACTGTTTTTT. It specifies CSVGLQGAQNEKLFF.